The rows below give T cell receptor beta chains drawn from one sample of a study of cytomegalovirus exposure and HLA in healthy donors. Clones were sequenced by immunoSEQ multiplex PCR, and TCRdb holds only the in-frame ones, with some missing. The table lists about 100,000 clones, approximately 80% of them singletons, with about 5% in the top ten. The sample taken for sequencing was PBMCs. The receptors come from a woman in her late teens or twenties in good health and CMV-seropositive. The CDR3 runs from the conserved cysteine through the conserved F or W. The D gene is left open where the match is weak. The size entry is marked missing in some rows and otherwise reads once, few, many or a size class.

D gene	clone size	V gene	J gene	CDR3 protein	CDR3 DNA
TRBD2	-	TRBV29-1	TRBJ2-2	CSIAGVDTGELFF	TGCAGCATAGCGGGAGTTGATACCGGGGAGCTGTTTTTT
TRBD1	-	TRBV9	TRBJ2-5	CASSVRDRGETQYF	TGTGCCAGCAGCGTCCGGGACAGGGGAGAGACCCAGTACTTC
TRBD1	-	TRBV12-5	TRBJ1-2	CASGLDRGHGYTF	TGTGCTAGTGGTCTAGACAGGGGACATGGCTACACCTTC
-	-	TRBV5-1	TRBJ1-2	CASSWGTDDGYTF	TGCGCCAGCAGCTGGGGCACCGATGATGGCTACACCTTC
TRBD1	few	TRBV4-1	TRBJ2-7	CASLGTGPNEQYF	TGCGCCTCCCTGGGGACAGGGCCCAACGAGCAGTACTTC
-	-	TRBV27	TRBJ2-3	CASRRTGTDTQYF	TGTGCCAGCAGAAGAACAGGCACAGATACGCAGTATTTT
TRBD1	-	TRBV27	TRBJ1-1	CASSVTGGWTEAFF	TGTGCCAGCAGCGTCACAGGGGGCTGGACTGAAGCTTTCTTT
TRBD1	-	TRBV5-6	TRBJ2-7	CASSSTGTGETYEQYF	TGTGCCAGCAGCTCCACCGGGACAGGGGAGACCTACGAGCAGTACTTC
TRBD2	once	TRBV27	TRBJ2-3	CASGTGTSSDTQYF	TGTGCCAGCGGGACCGGGACTAGTAGTGATACGCAGTATTTT
-	-	TRBV10-1	TRBJ2-2	CASRAGNTGELFF	TGCGCCAGCAGGGCGGGGAACACCGGGGAGCTGTTTTTT
-	-	TRBV6-1	TRBJ1-2	CASSERGSYGYTF	TGTGCCAGCAGTGAACGGGGTTCCTATGGCTACACCTTC
-	-	TRBV30	TRBJ2-1	CAWSGGHLNNEQFF	TGTGCCTGGAGTGGTGGACACCTCAACAATGAGCAGTTCTTC
-	-	TRBV30	TRBJ1-1	CAWTPDGQTEAFF	TGTGCCTGGACACCAGATGGTCAAACCGAAGCTTTCTTT
TRBD1	-	TRBV6-5	TRBJ1-2	CASSSARTGYGYTF	TGTGCCAGCAGTTCCGCGAGGACAGGGTATGGCTACACCTTC
TRBD2	-	TRBV2	TRBJ2-5	CASGQGLAGGRDQETQYF	TGTGCCAGCGGGCAGGGACTAGCGGGAGGTCGGGACCAAGAGACCCAGTACTTC
-	once	TRBV5-1	TRBJ2-7	CASSPQPTVYEQYF	TGCGCCAGCAGCCCCCAGCCCACAGTATACGAGCAGTACTTC
-	-	TRBV28	TRBJ2-1	CASRRWAHNEQFF	TGTGCCAGCAGGCGTTGGGCTCACAATGAGCAGTTCTTC
-	-	TRBV10-2	TRBJ2-1	CASSDVSESSYNEQFF	TGCGCCAGCAGTGATGTGTCGGAGAGCTCCTACAATGAGCAGTTCTTC
-	-	TRBV19	TRBJ2-7	CASSITPGDPSYEQYF	TGTGCCAGTAGTATAACCCCGGGGGACCCTTCCTACGAGCAGTACTTC
TRBD2	-	TRBV7-2	TRBJ2-3	CASSLAISGASTDTQYF	TGTGCCAGCAGCTTAGCGATTAGCGGGGCTAGCACAGATACGCAGTATTTT
TRBD1	-	TRBV19	TRBJ2-2	CASADRGPGELFF	TGTGCCAGTGCGGACAGGGGGCCCGGGGAGCTGTTTTTT
-	-	TRBV4-2	TRBJ2-3	CASSQEPAVTDTQYF	TGTGCCAGCAGCCAAGAGCCAGCGGTCACAGATACGCAGTATTTT
-	-	TRBV19	TRBJ2-2	CASSSGLTNTGELFF	TGTGCCAGTAGTTCGGGACTGACGAACACCGGGGAGCTGTTTTTT
-	-	TRBV7-6	TRBJ2-2	CASSQGGELFF	TGTGCCAGCAGCCAGGGTGGGGAGCTGTTTTTT
-	-	TRBV11-2	TRBJ2-3	CASSPDAGGTDTQYF	TGTGCCAGCAGCCCTGATGCAGGCGGCACAGATACGCAGTATTTT
-	-	TRBV6-1	TRBJ2-5	CASSEWVQRETQYF	TGTGCCAGCAGTGAATGGGTTCAGCGAGAGACCCAGTACTTC